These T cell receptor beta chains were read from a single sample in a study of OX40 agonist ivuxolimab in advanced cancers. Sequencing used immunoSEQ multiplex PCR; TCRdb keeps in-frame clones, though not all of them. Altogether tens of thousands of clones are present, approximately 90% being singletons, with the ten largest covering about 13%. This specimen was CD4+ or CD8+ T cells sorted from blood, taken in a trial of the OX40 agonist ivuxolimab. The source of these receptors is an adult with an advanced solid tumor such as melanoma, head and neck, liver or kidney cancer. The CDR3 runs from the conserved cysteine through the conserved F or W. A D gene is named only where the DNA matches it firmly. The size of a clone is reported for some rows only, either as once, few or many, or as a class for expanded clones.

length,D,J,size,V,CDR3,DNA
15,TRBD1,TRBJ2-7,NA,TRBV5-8,CASRGDSESSYEQYF,TGTGCCAGCAGAGGGGACAGTGAGAGCTCCTACGAGCAGTACTTC
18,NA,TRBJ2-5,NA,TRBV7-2,CASSSMIQGGLDQETQYF,TGTGCCAGCAGCTCTATGATACAGGGTGGGCTGGACCAAGAGACCCAGTACTTC
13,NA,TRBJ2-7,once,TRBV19,CASSIGKAYEQYF,TGTGCCAGTAGTATTGGGAAAGCCTACGAGCAGTACTTC
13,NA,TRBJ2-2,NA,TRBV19,CASTPGASGELFF,TGTGCCAGTACCCCCGGGGCTTCCGGGGAGCTGTTTTTT
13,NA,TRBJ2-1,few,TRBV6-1,CASSHQERNEQFF,TGTGCCAGCAGCCACCAGGAGCGCAATGAGCAGTTCTTC
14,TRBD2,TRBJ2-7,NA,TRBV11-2,CASSSGLVPYEQYF,TGTGCCAGCAGCTCGGGACTAGTTCCCTACGAGCAGTACTTC
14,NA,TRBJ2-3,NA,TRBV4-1,CASSQDRMSDTQYF,TGCGCCAGCAGCCAAGATCGTATGTCAGATACGCAGTATTTT
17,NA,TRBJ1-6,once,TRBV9,CASSVASSEGVNSPLHF,TGTGCCAGCAGCGTAGCATCCTCGGAGGGGGTTAATTCACCCCTCCACTTT
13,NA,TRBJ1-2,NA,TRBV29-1,CSVLGAATTGYTF,TGCAGCGTTTTAGGGGCCGCAACAACTGGCTACACCTTC
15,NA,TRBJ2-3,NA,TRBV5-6,CASSPGRAGTDTQYF,TGTGCCAGCAGCCCCGGGAGAGCTGGCACAGATACGCAGTATTTT
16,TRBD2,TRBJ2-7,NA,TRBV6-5,CASSYSGLAGIHEQYF,TGTGCCAGCAGTTACTCCGGACTAGCAGGGATCCACGAGCAGTACTTC
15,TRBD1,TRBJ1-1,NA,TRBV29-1,CSARTGWFMNTEAFF,TGCAGCGCACGGACAGGGTGGTTTATGAACACTGAAGCTTTCTTT
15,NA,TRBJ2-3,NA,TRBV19,CASSIDPGSTDTQYF,TGTGCCAGTAGTATAGATCCTGGCAGCACAGATACGCAGTATTTT
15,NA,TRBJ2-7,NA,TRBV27,CASSSLGTLGYEQYF,TGTGCCAGCAGTTCCCTCGGGACGCTAGGGTACGAGCAGTACTTC
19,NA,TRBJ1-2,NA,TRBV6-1,CASSELVTAENQNNYGYTF,TGTGCCAGCAGTGAATTGGTAACGGCGGAAAACCAAAACAACTATGGCTACACCTTC
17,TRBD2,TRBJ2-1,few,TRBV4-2,CASSQDEGGHSYNEQFF,TGTGCCAGCAGCCAAGATGAGGGAGGGCACTCCTACAATGAGCAGTTCTTC
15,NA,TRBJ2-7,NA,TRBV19,CASSMVQGGSYEQYF,TGTGCCAGTAGTATGGTACAGGGAGGGTCCTACGAGCAGTACTTC
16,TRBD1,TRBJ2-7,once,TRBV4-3,CASSLGMAGGGYEQYF,TGCGCCAGCAGCCTCGGGATGGCAGGGGGTGGCTACGAGCAGTACTTC